What follows is one TCR beta chain and its context. This clonotype was recorded at least ten times. Its antigen target is currently unknown. Base qualities were left out, and no much larger clone turns up one base away. Unmatched junction bases come to 17, with V trimmed by 6 bases and J by 4 bases. The CDR3 sequence holds 17 residues, the cysteine and phenylalanine included. The only DNA kept is the CDR3, 51 bases in frame from the first base. CDR1 SQVTM and CDR2 ANQGSEA were looked up in the germline V gene. The sequencing machine was an Illumina MiSeq. TCR beta libraries were prepared by quantitative 5'-RACE with molecular barcodes. In the original analysis: Disease-linked TCR variants were identified with a new computational method built on a probabilistic model of VDJ rearrangement. Clones were called with MiXCR by TCRdb after fastp trimmed the public reads at Q25, and only in-frame beta chains were retained. Rows with one shared CDR3 protein collapse into an entry with the most common genes and DNA. TCRdb's processing, not the study's, gives the V and J calls here. The sample has tens of thousands of distinct CDR3 sequences on record, roughly a sixth of them singletons. Of the sample, around 28% falls within the top ten clones.

The data are from a study of CD8 T cells in ankylosing spondylitis (dated by TCRdb to between 2016 and 2019). For context, the study as a whole: The study profiled T cell receptor beta repertoires in healthy donors and ankylosing spondylitis patients to find disease-linked TCR variants. Samples of peripheral blood were taken, and for ankylosing spondylitis patients, synovial fluid was collected as well. In total, the full study cohort was made up of 108 healthy donors and 20 to 25 ankylosing spondylitis patients. Here is what the overall study found, with its caveats: A CD8+ phenotype was shown by the disease-linked clones, which were found at relatively low frequencies in peripheral blood. Some TCR beta motif variants had previously been reported in synovial fluid and blood of reactive arthritis patients, which suggested common disease-initiation mechanisms. The disease-linked clones were reported as significantly enriched in matched synovial fluid samples from ankylosing spondylitis patients. A TCR beta motif of seven or eight highly homologous amino acid variants appeared characteristic of blood from ankylosing spondylitis patients.

The chain couples TRBV29-1 to TRBJ2-7; 11 of the junction bases match TRBD2. Sequenced sample: blood. The sequence came from a male donor with ankylosing spondylitis or in good health (not recorded which). This receptor carries the CDR3 CSVKRLAGTSRSYEQYF. Read as DNA, the sequence is TGCAGCGTGAAAAGACTAGCGGGGACCTCCCGTTCTTACGAGCAGTACTTC.